The T cell receptor (beta chain) under discussion was sequenced for a study of Ad26.COV2.S vaccination and SARS-CoV-2 variants. Sequencing was performed with immunoSEQ multiplex PCR; in TCRdb, only in-frame clones are kept and a portion is missing. The table shows about half a million clones, with about nine tenths occurring only once. The V gene's germline CDR1 is MDHEN and CDR2 SYDVKM. CDR3 length equals 17 residues. The V and J ends lost 2 bases and 1 base respectively, with 18 bases between them. In this sample, this clone turned up once. Documented treatment: approximately 18 received Ad26.COV2.S at low or high dose, single or two shots; a few received placebo; per-sample allocation not given. Each sample was drawn 63 days after the first injection (of vaccine or placebo).

The TCR sequence derives from a person aged 18-65 years who received the Ad26.COV2.S COVID-19 vaccine or a placebo. The V call is TRBV28, the J call TRBJ2-7; a weak D match, TRBD1 (5 bases). The source was peripheral blood, collected in a trial of Ad26.COV2.S vaccine versus placebo. CDR3 nucleotide sequence: TGTGCCAGCAGTTTACTCCTCGGCAGGGTGGTTTCCTACGAGCAGTACTTC. Protein product: CASSLLLGRVVSYEQYF.